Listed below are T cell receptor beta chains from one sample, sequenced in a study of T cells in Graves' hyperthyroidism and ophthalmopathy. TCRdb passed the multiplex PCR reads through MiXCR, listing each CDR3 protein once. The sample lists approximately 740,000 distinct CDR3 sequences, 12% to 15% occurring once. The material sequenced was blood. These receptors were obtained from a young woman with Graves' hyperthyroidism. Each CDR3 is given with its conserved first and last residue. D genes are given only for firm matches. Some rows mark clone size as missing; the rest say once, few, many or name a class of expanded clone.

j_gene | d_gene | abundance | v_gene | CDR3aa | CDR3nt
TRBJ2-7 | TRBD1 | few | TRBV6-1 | CASRKASGQPNLPFENEQYF | TGTGCCAGCAGGAAAGCCTCGGGACAGCCCAATCTCCCTTTCGAAAACGAGCAGTACTTC
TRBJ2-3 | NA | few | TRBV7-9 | CASTIPLGRPKGGTDTQYF | TGTGCCAGCACCATACCTCTGGGGAGGCCCAAGGGGGGCACAGATACGCAGTATTTT
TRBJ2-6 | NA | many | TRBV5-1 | CASSFWTAGANVLTF | TGCGCCAGCAGCTTTTGGACAGCTGGGGCCAACGTCCTGACTTTC
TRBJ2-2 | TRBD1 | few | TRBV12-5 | CASGPGTGVTGELFF | TGTGCTAGTGGTCCCGGGACAGGGGTCACCGGGGAGCTGTTTTTT
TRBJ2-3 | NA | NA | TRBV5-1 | CASSLGWAASTDTQYF | TGCGCCAGCAGCTTGGGCTGGGCTGCTAGCACAGATACGCAGTATTTT
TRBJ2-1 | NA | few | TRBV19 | CASMGRGRATGFGDNEQFF | TGTGCCAGTATGGGGAGGGGGAGGGCGACGGGCTTTGGGGACAATGAGCAGTTCTTC
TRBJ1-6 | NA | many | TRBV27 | CASSLNRVRNSPLHF | TGTGCCAGCAGTTTAAACAGGGTGCGCAATTCACCCCTCCACTTT
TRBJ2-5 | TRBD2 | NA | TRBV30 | CAWSEGLAETSGETQYF | TGTGCCTGGAGTGAGGGACTAGCGGAGACTTCCGGGGAGACCCAGTACTTC
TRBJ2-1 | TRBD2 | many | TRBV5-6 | CASSGQGTSGHYNEQFF | TGTGCCAGCAGCGGGCAGGGGACTAGCGGGCATTACAATGAGCAGTTCTTC
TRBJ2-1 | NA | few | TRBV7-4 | CASTPEGRFF | TGTGCTAGCACCCCCGAGGGGCGGTTCTTC
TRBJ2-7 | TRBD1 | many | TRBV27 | CASSDGQGITHEQYF | TGTGCCAGCAGCGACGGACAGGGTATTACCCACGAGCAGTACTTC
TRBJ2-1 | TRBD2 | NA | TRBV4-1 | CASSQAASGVYNEQFF | TGCGCCAGCAGCCAAGCTGCTAGCGGAGTCTACAATGAGCAGTTCTTC
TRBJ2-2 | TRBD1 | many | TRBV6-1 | CASSSTGGITGELFF | TGTGCCAGCAGTTCGACAGGGGGCATCACCGGGGAGCTGTTTTTT
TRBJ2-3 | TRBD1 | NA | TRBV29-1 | CSASGQGATDTQYF | TGCAGCGCCTCGGGACAGGGGGCCACAGATACGCAGTATTTT
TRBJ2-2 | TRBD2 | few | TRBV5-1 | CASSFTSGVNTGELFF | TGCGCCAGCAGCTTCACTAGCGGGGTGAACACCGGGGAGCTGTTTTTT
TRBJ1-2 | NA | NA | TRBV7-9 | CASSLGRGRGGARGGYTF | TGTGCCAGCAGCTTAGGAAGGGGCAGGGGAGGCGCGCGAGGCGGCTACACCTTC
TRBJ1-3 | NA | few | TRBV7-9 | CASSLGSETSGNTIYF | TGTGCCAGCAGCTTAGGTTCGGAGACCTCTGGAAACACCATATATTTT
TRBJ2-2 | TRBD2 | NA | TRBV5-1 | CASSGLPLAGANTGELFF | TGCGCCAGCAGCGGGTTGCCACTAGCGGGAGCGAACACCGGGGAGCTGTTTTTT
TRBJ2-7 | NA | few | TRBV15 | CATSALTATYEQYF | TGTGCCACCAGCGCCCTAACTGCCACCTACGAGCAGTACTTC
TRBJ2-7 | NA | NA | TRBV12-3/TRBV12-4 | CASTPEGYPHEQYF | TGTGCCAGCACACCGGAGGGGTATCCCCACGAGCAGTACTTC
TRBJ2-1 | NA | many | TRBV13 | CASSGNGNNEQFF | TGTGCCAGCAGCGGAAACGGTAACAATGAGCAGTTCTTC
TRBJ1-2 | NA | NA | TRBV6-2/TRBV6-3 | CASSPAYGYTF | TGTGCCAGCAGTCCGGCGTATGGCTACACCTTC
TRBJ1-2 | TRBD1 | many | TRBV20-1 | CSARPRDRGNYGYTF | TGCAGTGCTAGACCTCGGGACAGGGGAAACTATGGCTACACCTTC
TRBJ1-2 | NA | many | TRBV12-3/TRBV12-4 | CASRSRAEASVYTF | TGTGCCAGCAGATCCCGGGCCGAGGCCTCGGTCTACACCTTC
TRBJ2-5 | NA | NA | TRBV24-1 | CATSDTAGDSSYF | TGTGCCACCAGTGATACGGCAGGGGACTCCTCGTACTTC
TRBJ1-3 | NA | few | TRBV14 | CASSQEKSRSGNTIYF | TGTGCCAGCAGCCAAGAAAAGTCCCGGTCTGGAAACACCATATATTTT
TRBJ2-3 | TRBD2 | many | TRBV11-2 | CASRYRYGLADTDTQYF | TGTGCCAGCCGATACCGATATGGGCTAGCGGACACAGATACGCAGTATTTT
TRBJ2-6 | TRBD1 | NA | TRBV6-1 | CASSQGGQRAFGANVLTF | TGTGCCAGCAGCCAAGGGGGCCAGAGGGCTTTCGGGGCCAACGTCCTGACTTTC
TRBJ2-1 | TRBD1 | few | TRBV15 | CATSRTRVRGQGNEQFF | TGTGCCACCAGCAGGACCCGAGTCCGGGGACAGGGAAATGAGCAGTTCTTC
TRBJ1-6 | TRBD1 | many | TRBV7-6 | CASSPLSAGGADNSPLHF | TGTGCCAGCAGCCCCCTCTCGGCAGGGGGTGCCGATAATTCACCCCTCCACTTT
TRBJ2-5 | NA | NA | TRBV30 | CAWSQRETQYF | TGTGCCTGGAGTCAGAGGGAGACCCAGTACTTC
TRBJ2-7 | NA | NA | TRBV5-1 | CASSMLDSRSEQYF | TGCGCCAGCAGCATGCTGGACAGTAGGTCAGAGCAGTACTTC
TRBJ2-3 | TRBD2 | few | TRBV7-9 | CATLGLAGDTQYF | TGTGCCACCCTGGGACTAGCGGGAGATACGCAGTATTTT
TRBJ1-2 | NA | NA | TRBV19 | CAGSDKGYGYTF | TGTGCCGGATCGGACAAGGGCTATGGCTACACCTTC
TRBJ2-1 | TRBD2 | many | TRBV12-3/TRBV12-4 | CASKAGAGSDEQFF | TGTGCCAGCAAAGCGGGAGCGGGAAGCGATGAGCAGTTCTTC
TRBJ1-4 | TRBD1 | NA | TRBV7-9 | CASSEPRTGFEKLFF | TGTGCCAGCAGCGAGCCAAGGACAGGATTCGAAAAACTGTTTTTT
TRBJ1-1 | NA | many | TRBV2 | CASSVGDTHPPEAFF | TGTGCCAGCAGTGTTGGGGACACCCACCCCCCTGAAGCTTTCTTT
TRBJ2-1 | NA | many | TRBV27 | CASKTLRTAPYNEQFF | TGTGCCAGCAAGACTCTACGGACAGCGCCCTACAATGAGCAGTTCTTC
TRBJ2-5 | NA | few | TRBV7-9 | CASSLYFGGQETQYF | TGTGCCAGCAGCTTATATTTTGGGGGTCAAGAGACCCAGTACTTC
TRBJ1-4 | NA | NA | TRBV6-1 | CATRNFGREKLFF | TGTGCCACTCGGAATTTCGGAAGGGAAAAACTGTTTTTT
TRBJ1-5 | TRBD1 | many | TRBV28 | CASSQQGNGQPQHF | TGTGCCAGCAGCCAACAGGGGAACGGTCAGCCCCAGCATTTT
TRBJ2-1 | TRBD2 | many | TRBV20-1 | CSARDKGRIAGYNEQFF | TGCAGTGCTAGAGATAAGGGTCGAATAGCGGGATACAATGAGCAGTTCTTC
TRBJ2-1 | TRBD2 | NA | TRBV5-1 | CASSLGASGRANEQFF | TGCGCCAGCAGCTTGGGTGCTAGCGGGAGGGCCAATGAGCAGTTCTTC
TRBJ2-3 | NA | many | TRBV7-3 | CASSLSGLGGDTQYF | TGTGCCAGCAGCTTAAGTGGACTAGGGGGAGATACGCAGTATTTT
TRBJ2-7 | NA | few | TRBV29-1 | CSVLSGRMSEQYF | TGCAGCGTTCTTTCCGGGAGAATGAGCGAGCAGTACTTC